This T cell receptor beta chain was retrieved from a study of blood T cell repertoires in COVID-19. Authors' processing steps: Amplifying reference gene primers gave estimates of nucleated cell counts. The assay was immunoSEQ multiplex PCR, and TCRdb's table has in-frame clones only and misses some. That table gives V, J and clone size, and the DNA gave D and trimming. The sample carries a few hundred thousand clones, roughly 89% recorded once. Living in 24 US areas, the participants were between roughly 18 and 90 years of age. The CDR3 has 16 amino acids. Deletions cut 6 bases from V and 1 base from J, with 18 bases between. Germline values: CDR1 MDHEN, CDR2 SYDVKM.

This TCR derives from a woman aged 18-29 years with acute COVID-19. Input material: PBMCs or T cells enriched from blood (not recorded which). The rearrangement links TRBV28 to TRBJ1-1; tentatively, D is TRBD1 (5 bases). The CDR3 region is CASRPSPGGGNTEAFF. CDR3 bases: TGTGCCAGCAGACCCTCCCCCGGGGGTGGGAACACTGAAGCTTTCTTT.